This T cell receptor (beta chain) was observed in a study of blood T cell repertoires in COVID-19. Across the whole study: Acute-phase and convalescent COVID-19 samples originated in the United States, Italy and Spain. The analysed material was cDNA or gDNA that came from T cells, B-cell-depleted T cells, or PBMCs.

Clinical history reported by participants formed the basis on which cohorts were assigned. The CDR3 runs 14 residues. V lost 3 bases and J lost 0, with 12 bases in between. Germline V lookup: CDR1 SQVTM, CDR2 ANQGSEA. Original methodology: Scientists estimated how many nucleated cells there were by amplifying reference gene primers. Generated by immunoSEQ multiplex PCR, the TCRdb table keeps only in-frame clones and is missing some. V and J calls and clone size are copied from that table; D and trimming were computed from the DNA. The sample shows a few hundred thousand clones, about 90% of them seen only once.

The gene calls are TRBV29-1 and TRBJ2-7; tentative D call: TRBD2 (6 bases). The receptor was derived from a man younger than 45 who had been exposed to COVID-19. Sequencing input: PBMCs or T cells enriched from blood (not recorded which). As DNA, the CDR3 is TGCAGCGTTGATTCGGGGGTCCCCTCCTACGAGCAGTACTTC. Encoded protein: CSVDSGVPSYEQYF.